These T cell receptor beta chains were read from a single sample in a study of shared clonotypes between healthy human individuals. Sequencing was performed with immunoSEQ multiplex PCR; in TCRdb, only in-frame clones are kept and a portion is missing. This table holds millions of clones, 85% to 95% found once. The material sequenced was naive CD8+ T cells sorted from blood. Source of these receptors: a man between 18 and 35 years old in good health. Each CDR3 is given without its conserved first and last residue. Clone size, where shown, is once, few, many, or a class for clones that have expanded.

abundance	v_gene	j_gene	CDR3aa
-	TRBV6-6	TRBJ1-6	ASSYSEGSSPLH
-	TRBV19	TRBJ2-3	ASSIFFKDGIGSTDTQY
-	TRBV7-9	TRBJ2-2	ASSLGGTGPGELF
-	TRBV27	TRBJ2-6	ASSFVGANVLT
-	TRBV19	TRBJ1-1	ASSIVKGLEAF
-	TRBV6-5	TRBJ2-2	ASSLYLEPGELF
once	TRBV7-9	TRBJ2-3	ASSLELAGGDTQY
-	TRBV4-1	TRBJ2-7	ASSQNRDRVYEQY
-	TRBV19	TRBJ1-6	ASSLRGTLGPLH
-	TRBV25-1	TRBJ2-2	ASSVWVNTGELF
-	TRBV9	TRBJ2-7	ASSVESGEYSTSLYEQY
-	TRBV10-1	TRBJ2-7	ASSEGQTYEQY
-	TRBV9	TRBJ1-6	ASSVLGSGSPLH
-	TRBV7-2	TRBJ2-5	ASSWDSGGAGETQY
-	TRBV2	TRBJ2-5	ASSEYWGETQY
-	TRBV6-5	TRBJ2-1	ASAKAQIEQF
many	TRBV30	TRBJ2-1	AWNWAGGYNEQF
-	TRBV2	TRBJ2-5	ASSDRLERPGTQY
-	TRBV11-3	TRBJ2-7	ASSFRGGHEQY
-	TRBV29-1	TRBJ2-7	SVGGGYEQY
few	TRBV6-5	TRBJ2-2	ASSSLAGVIGELF
-	TRBV4-1	TRBJ1-5	ASSQEEGNQPQH